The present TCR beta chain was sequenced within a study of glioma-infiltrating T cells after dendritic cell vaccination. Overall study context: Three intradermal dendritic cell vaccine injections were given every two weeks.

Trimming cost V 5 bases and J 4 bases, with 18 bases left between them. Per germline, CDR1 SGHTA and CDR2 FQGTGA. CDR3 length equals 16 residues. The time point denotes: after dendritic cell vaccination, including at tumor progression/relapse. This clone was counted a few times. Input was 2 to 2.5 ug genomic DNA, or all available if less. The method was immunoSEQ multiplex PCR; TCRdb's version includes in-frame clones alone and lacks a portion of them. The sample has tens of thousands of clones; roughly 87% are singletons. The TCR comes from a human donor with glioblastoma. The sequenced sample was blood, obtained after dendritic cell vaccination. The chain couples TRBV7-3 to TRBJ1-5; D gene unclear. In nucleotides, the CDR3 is TGTGCCAGCAGCCAAGATAGTCCAGCGTCGAATCAGCCCCAGCATTTT. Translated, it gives CASSQDSPASNQPQHF.